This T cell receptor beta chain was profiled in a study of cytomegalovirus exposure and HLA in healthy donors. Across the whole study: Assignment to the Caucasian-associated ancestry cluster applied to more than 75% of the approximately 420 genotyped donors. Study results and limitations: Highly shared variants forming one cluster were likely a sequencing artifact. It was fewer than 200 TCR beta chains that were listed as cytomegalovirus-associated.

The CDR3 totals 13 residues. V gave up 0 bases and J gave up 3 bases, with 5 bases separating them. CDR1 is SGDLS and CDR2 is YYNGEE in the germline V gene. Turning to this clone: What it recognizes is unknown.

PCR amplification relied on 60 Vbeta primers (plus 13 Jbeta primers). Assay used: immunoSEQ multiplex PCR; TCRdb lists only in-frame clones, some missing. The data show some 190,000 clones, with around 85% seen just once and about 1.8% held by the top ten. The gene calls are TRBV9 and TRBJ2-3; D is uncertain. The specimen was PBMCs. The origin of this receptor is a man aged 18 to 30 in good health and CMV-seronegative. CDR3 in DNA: TGTGCCAGCAGCGTAGCAGATACAGATACGCAGTATTTT. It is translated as CASSVADTDTQYF.